This T cell receptor (beta chain) emerged from a study of T cell repertoires in cytomegalovirus infection. The germline V gene has CDR1 MGHDK and CDR2 SYGVNS. V lost 4 bases and J 5 bases, leaving 11 bases between the germline ends. The CDR3 is 13 residues long. This clonotype was seen more than once but under ten times. As yet, its antigen is unknown. TCRdb re-analysed the reads in MiXCR, keeping a single row per CDR3 protein. The sample comprises approximately 990,000 distinct CDR3 sequences, 30% to 40% of which are singletons, and around 15% rests with the top ten. This TCR came from a human donor in good health (CMV status not recorded). Some clones in this sample may be carry-over from other donors' samples. This chain uses TRBV25-1 with TRBJ2-5, with a tentative D call TRBD2 (6 bases). The sample was cultured CD8+ T cells from PBMCs, taken from culture after CMV antigen stimulation. DNA for the CDR3: TGTGCCAGCAGTGCCTGGGCGGGGGAGACCCAGTACTTC. Its translation: CASSAWAGETQYF.